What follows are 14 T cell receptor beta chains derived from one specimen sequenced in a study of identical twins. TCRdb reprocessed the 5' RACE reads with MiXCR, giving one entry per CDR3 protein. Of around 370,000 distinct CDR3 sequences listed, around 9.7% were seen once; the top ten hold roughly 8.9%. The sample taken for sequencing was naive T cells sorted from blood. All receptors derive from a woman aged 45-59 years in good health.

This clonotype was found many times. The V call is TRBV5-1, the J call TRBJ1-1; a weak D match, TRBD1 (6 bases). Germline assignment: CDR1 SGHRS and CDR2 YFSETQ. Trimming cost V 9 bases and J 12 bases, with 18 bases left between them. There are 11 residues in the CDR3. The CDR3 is CANHVQGRTFF. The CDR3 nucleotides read TGCGCCAACCATGTTCAGGGGAGGACTTTCTTT.

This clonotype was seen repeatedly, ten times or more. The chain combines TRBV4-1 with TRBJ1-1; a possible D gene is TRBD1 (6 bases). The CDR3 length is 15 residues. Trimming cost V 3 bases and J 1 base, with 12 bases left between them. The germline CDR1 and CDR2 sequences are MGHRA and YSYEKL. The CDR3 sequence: CASSQTGHTNTEAFF. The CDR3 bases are TGCGCCAGCAGCCAGACAGGTCACACGAACACTGAAGCTTTCTTT.

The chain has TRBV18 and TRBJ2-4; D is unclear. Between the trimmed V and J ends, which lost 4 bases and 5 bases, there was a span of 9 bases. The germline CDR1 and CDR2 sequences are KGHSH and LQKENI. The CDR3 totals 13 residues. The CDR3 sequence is CASSLAGENIQYF. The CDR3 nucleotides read TGTGCCAGCTCACTGGCAGGCGAAAACATTCAGTACTTC.

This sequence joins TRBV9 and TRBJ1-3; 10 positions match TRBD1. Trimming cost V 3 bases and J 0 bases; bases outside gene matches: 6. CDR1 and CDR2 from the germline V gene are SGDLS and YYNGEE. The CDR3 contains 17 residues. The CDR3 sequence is CASSEGQGPLSGNTIYF. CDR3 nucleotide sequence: TGTGCCAGCAGCGAGGGACAGGGGCCCCTCTCTGGAAACACCATATATTTT.

CDR3 DNA: TGTGCCATTACGGACGCTCCCTATGGCTACACCTTC. Protein: CAITDAPYGYTF. The genes are TRBV19 and TRBJ1-2; D unclear. With 10 bases removed from V and 4 bases from J, the gap between germline ends came to 13 bases. Germline V lookup: CDR1 LNHDA, CDR2 SQIVND (reference sequence). This CDR3 is 12 amino acids long. Full variable domain (outside the CDR3, taken from reference TRBV19 and TRBJ1-2): DGGITQSPKYLFRKEGQNVTLSCEQNLNHDAMYWYRQDPGQGLRLIYYSQIVNDFQKGDIAEGYSVSREKKESFPLTVTSAQKNPTAFYLCAITDAPYGYTFGSGTRLTVV.

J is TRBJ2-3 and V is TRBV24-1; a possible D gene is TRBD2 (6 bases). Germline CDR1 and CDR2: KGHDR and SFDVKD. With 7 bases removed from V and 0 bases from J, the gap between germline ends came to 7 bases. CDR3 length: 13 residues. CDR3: CATRGGSTDTQYF. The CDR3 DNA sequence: TGTGCCACCAGGGGAGGAAGCACAGATACGCAGTATTTT.

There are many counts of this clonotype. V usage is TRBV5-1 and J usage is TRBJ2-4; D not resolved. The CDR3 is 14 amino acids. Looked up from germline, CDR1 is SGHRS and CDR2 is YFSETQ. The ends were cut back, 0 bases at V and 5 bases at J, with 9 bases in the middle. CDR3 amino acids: CASSLGSYQNIQYF. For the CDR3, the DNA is TGCGCCAGCAGCTTGGGCAGTTACCAAAACATTCAGTACTTC.

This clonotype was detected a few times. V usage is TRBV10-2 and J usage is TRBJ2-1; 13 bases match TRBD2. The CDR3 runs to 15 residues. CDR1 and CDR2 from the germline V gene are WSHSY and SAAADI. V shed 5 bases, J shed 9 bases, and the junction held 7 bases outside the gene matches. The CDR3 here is CASSHGLAGVGEQFF. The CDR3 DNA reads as TGCGCCAGCAGTCACGGACTAGCGGGAGTTGGTGAGCAGTTCTTC.

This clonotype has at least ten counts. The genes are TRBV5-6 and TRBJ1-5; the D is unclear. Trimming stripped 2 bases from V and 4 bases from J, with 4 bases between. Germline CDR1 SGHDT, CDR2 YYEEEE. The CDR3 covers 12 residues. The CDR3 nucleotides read TGTGCCAGCAGCTTTGAAAATCAGCCCCAGCATTTT. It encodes CASSFENQPQHF.

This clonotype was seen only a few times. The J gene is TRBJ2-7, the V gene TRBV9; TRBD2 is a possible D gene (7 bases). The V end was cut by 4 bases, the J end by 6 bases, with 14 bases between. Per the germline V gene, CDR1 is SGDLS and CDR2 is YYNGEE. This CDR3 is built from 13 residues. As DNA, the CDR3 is TGTGCCAGCAGCCCCCGGGGGGCCTGCGAGCAGTACTTC. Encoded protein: CASSPRGACEQYF.

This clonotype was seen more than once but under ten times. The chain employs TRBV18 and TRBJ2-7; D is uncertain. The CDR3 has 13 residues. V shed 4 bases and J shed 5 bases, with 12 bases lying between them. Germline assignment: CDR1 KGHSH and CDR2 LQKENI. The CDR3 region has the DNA TGTGCCAGCTCACAAAGGAACAGCCACGAGCAGTACTTC. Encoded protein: CASSQRNSHEQYF.

The DNA of the CDR3 is TGTGCCAGCAGCTCCGCCGGGACAGGGGGCAACGAGCAGTACTTC. Amino acids: CASSSAGTGGNEQYF. The chain employs TRBV7-6 and TRBJ2-7, with 12 bases lining up with TRBD1. V trimming: 4 bases; J trimming: 5 bases; junction bases outside the gene matches: 6. The CDR3 extends over 15 amino acids. Germline V lookup: CDR1 SGHVS, CDR2 FNYEAQ.

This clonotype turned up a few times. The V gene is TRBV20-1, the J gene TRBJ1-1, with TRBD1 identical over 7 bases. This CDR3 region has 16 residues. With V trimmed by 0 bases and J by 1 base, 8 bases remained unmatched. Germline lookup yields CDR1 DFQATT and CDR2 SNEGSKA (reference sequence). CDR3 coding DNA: TGCAGTGCTAGAGATACCAGGGGGACCCAGAACACTGAAGCTTTCTTT. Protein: CSARDTRGTQNTEAFF.

The CDR3 bases are TGTGCCACAAGGGACATCACCTACGAGCAGTACTTC. This sequence encodes CATRDITYEQYF. The chain joins TRBV7-9 to TRBJ2-7, with D possibly being TRBD1 (6 bases). Germline-derived CDR1 and CDR2 are SEHNR and FQNEAQ (reference sequence). The CDR3 has 12 amino acids. Deletions cut 10 bases from V and 2 bases from J, with 12 bases between. The full variable domain, in which reference TRBV7-9 and TRBJ2-7 provide the parts outside the CDR3, is DTGVSQNPRHKITKRGQNVTFRCDPISEHNRLYWYRQTLGQGPEFLTYFQNEAQLEKSRLLSDRFSAERPKGSFSTLEIQRTEQGDSAMYLCATRDITYEQYFGPGTRLTVT.